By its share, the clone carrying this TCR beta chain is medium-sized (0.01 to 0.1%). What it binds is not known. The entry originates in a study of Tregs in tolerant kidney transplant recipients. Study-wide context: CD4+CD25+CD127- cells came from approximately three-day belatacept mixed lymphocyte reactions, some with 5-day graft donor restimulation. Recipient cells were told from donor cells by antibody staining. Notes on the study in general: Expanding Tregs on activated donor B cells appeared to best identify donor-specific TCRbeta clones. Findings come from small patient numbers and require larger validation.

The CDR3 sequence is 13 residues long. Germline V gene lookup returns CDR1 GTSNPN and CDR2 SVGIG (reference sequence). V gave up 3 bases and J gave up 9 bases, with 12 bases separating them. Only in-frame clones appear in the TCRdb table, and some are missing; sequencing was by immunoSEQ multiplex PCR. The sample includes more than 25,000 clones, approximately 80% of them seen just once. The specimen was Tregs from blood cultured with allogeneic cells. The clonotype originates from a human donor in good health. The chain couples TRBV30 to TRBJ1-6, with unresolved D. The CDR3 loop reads CAWRDAEVSPLHF. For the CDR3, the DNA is TGTGCCTGGAGAGACGCAGAGGTTTCACCCCTCCACTTT.